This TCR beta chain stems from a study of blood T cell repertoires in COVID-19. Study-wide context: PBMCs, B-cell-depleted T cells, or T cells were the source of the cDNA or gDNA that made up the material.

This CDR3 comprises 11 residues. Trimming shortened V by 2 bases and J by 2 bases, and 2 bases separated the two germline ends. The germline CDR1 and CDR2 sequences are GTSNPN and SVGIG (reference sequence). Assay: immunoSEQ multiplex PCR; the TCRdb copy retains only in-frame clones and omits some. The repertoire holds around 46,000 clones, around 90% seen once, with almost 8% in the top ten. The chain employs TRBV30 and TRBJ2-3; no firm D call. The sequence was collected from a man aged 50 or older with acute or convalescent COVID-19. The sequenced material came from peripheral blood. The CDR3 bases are TGTGCCTGGAGTTACACAGATACGCAGTATTTT. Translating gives CAWSYTDTQYF.